The 23 T cell receptor beta chains below were found in one sample sequenced in a study of Graves' ophthalmopathy and Graves' hyperthyroidism. Amplification from RNA transcripts yielded the TCR beta CDR3 regions. The library came from an HTBI-primed first-round RT-PCR and a second-round multiplex PCR. TCRdb reprocessed the multiplex PCR reads with MiXCR, giving one entry per CDR3 protein. The sample lists around 1,000,000 distinct CDR3 sequences, 35% to 40% occurring once. Sequenced material: peripheral blood or thyroid tissue (not recorded which). These receptors were collected from an adult man with Graves' hyperthyroidism.

This chain connects TRBV10-3 to TRBJ1-4; 9 positions agree with TRBD1. CDR1 and CDR2 (germline): ENHRY, SYGVKD. The CDR3 has 15 residues. The V segment lost 6 bases and the J segment 8 bases; nucleotides outside the gene matches: 10. The CDR3 is CAISPEQGAAEKLFF. The CDR3 nucleotides are TGTGCCATCAGCCCGGAACAGGGGGCGGCAGAAAAACTGTTTTTT.

Regarding this clonotype: One junction end disagrees with the germline gene, perhaps due to a read error. V and J are TRBV29-1 and TRBJ1-2; 7 positions match TRBD1. The CDR3 is 15 amino acids. CDR1 SQVTM and CDR2 ANQGSEA come from the germline V gene. The CDR3 region is CAWSPGTAQNYGYTF. The CDR3 coding sequence is TGTGCCTGGAGTCCCGGGACAGCACAAAACTATGGCTACACCTTC.

This chain uses TRBV28 with TRBJ2-2; D unclear. Germline assignment: CDR1 MDHEN and CDR2 SYDVKM. Trimming removed 7 bases at V and 3 bases at J, with 9 bases between. The CDR3 runs 13 residues. CDR3 residues: CASKGLDTGELFF. CDR3 DNA sequence: TGTGCCAGCAAGGGCCTTGACACCGGGGAGCTGTTTTTT.

This clonotype appeared a few times. At one boundary the junction diverges from the germline segment, which might be a read error. The chain links TRBV5-1 to TRBJ1-5; 9 bases are a match to TRBD1. Germline CDR1 SGHRS, CDR2 YFSETQ. This CDR3 region has 16 residues. The CDR3 DNA reads TGTGCCAGCAGCTTGGGGCCGACAGGGGGGGATCAGCCCCAGCATTTT. Encoded protein: CASSLGPTGGDQPQHF.

J is TRBJ1-5 and V is TRBV7-8; the D is unclear. There are 14 residues in the CDR3. Trimming removed 5 bases at V and 2 bases at J, with 10 bases between. Looked up from germline, CDR1 is SGHVS and CDR2 is FQNEAQ. This chain's CDR3 is CASSPSRGNQPQHF. In DNA form, the CDR3 reads TGTGCCAGCAGCCCCTCAAGGGGCAATCAGCCCCAGCATTTT.

About this clonotype itself: The junction shows a germline mismatch at one end, possibly a read error. The chain joins TRBV10-3 to TRBJ1-2, with D possibly TRBD1 on 5 matching bases. The CDR3 is 16 residues long. Looked up from germline, CDR1 is ENHRY and CDR2 is SYGVKD. The CDR3 DNA follows: TGTGCCAGCAGTGAAGGTGTTTGGGGGGTGTACTATGGCTACACCTTC. Translation gives CASSEGVWGVYYGYTF.

This clonotype came up a few times. This may arise from a read error, as a much more abundant clone is one base away. V usage is TRBV7-2 and J usage is TRBJ2-1; 11 nucleotides line up with TRBD2. The J call may be in error: the DNA end matches TRBJ2-7 better. Germline V CDR1 and CDR2: SGHTA, FQGNSA. CDR3 size: 14 residues. The CDR3 coding sequence is TGTGCCAGCAAACCGGGACTAGCGGTCTGCGAGCAGTACTTC. Amino acids: CASKPGLAVCEQYF.

As concerns this clonotype: A much larger clone lies one base from this, so it may be a read error. The rearrangement links TRBV7-8 to TRBJ2-5, with D possibly being TRBD1 (7 bases). Germline V lookup: CDR1 SGHVS, CDR2 FQNEAQ. V was cut by 1 base and J by 2 bases, with 17 bases left in between. The CDR3 spans 17 residues. For the CDR3, the DNA is TGTGCCAGCAGCTTAGGGCGGGGCGGGACAGTGCAAGAGACCCAGTACTTC. Protein sequence: CASSLGRGGTVQETQYF.

This chain links TRBV7-3 with TRBJ2-1; 7 bases agree with TRBD2. The V and J ends lost 1 base and 6 bases, in that order; junction bases with no gene match: 6. CDR3 length: 15 residues. Germline V gives CDR1 SGHTA, CDR2 FQGTGA. The CDR3 nucleotides are TGTGCCAGCAGCTTAAGTGGACTAGTTCTCAATGAGCAGTTCTTC. Translation gives CASSLSGLVLNEQFF.

This clonotype was counted at least ten times. Here the CDR3 reads CASSPQTGSNSPLHF. CDR3 coding DNA: TGTGCCAGCAGCCCGCAGACAGGGTCTAATTCACCCCTCCACTTT. V gene TRBV5-6 combines with J gene TRBJ1-6, with 7 positions matching TRBD1. The CDR3 covers 15 residues. The V gene's germline CDR1 is SGHDT and CDR2 YYEEEE. V lost 4 bases to trimming and J lost 6 bases; unmatched junction nucleotides: 7.

Worth noting for this clonotype: It is likely a read error, because the conserved phenylalanine at the end of the CDR3 is missing. No DNA is shown, since the ends of the CDR3 on it are uncertain; the CDR3 is the one TCRdb lists. The chain uses TRBV15 and TRBJ1-1. CDR1 is LNHNV, CDR2 YYDKDF, per germline (reference sequence). The CDR3 comprises 8 residues, both ends counted. The CDR3 protein is CATSREVP.

This clonotype was picked up one time. The rearrangement joins TRBV7-2 to TRBJ1-5, with 8 nucleotides matching TRBD1. Germline values: CDR1 SGHTA, CDR2 FQGNSA. The CDR3 loop spans 15 amino acids. The junction had 7 bases not matched to a gene; V was cut back by 6 bases and J by 3 bases. The CDR3 is CASRSGTGPNQPQHF. The CDR3, as DNA: TGTGCCAGCAGGTCTGGGACAGGACCCAATCAGCCCCAGCATTTT.

The J gene is TRBJ2-7, the V gene TRBV7-9; D is perhaps TRBD2 (6 bases). The germline V gene has CDR1 SEHNR and CDR2 FQNEAQ (reference sequence). The CDR3 has 12 residues. V lost 4 bases to trimming and J lost 7 bases, with 11 bases between them. CDR3: CASSSSLAEQYF. In nucleotides, the CDR3 is TGTGCCAGCAGCTCCTCGCTAGCGGAGCAGTACTTC. The complete variable domain, with remaining parts taken from reference TRBV7-9 and TRBJ2-7, reads DTGVSQNPRHKITKRGQNVTFRCDPISEHNRLYWYRQTLGQGPEFLTYFQNEAQLEKSRLLSDRFSAERPKGSFSTLEIQRTEQGDSAMYLCASSSSLAEQYFGPGTRLTVT.

The rearrangement uses TRBV10-2 and TRBJ2-7, with D possibly matching TRBD2 (6 bases). Per germline, CDR1 WSHSY and CDR2 SAAADI. Trimming cost V 5 bases and J 7 bases, with 15 bases left between them. CDR3 length: 13 amino acids. CDR3 region: CASSISGDQEQYF. In DNA, the CDR3 is TGCGCCAGCAGTATTAGCGGCGACCAAGAGCAGTACTTC.

The V and J genes are TRBV10-3 and TRBJ2-7; possibly TRBD1 for D (5 bases). CDR3 length: 12 residues. V was trimmed by 11 bases and J by 2 bases, leaving 13 bases between them. Per germline, CDR1 ENHRY and CDR2 SYGVKD. The DNA for the CDR3 is TGTGCCCCAGGGCAGTTTGCCTACGAGCAGTACTTC. Translated: CAPGQFAYEQYF.

Concerning this clonotype itself: A much larger clone sits a single nucleotide away, making a read error possible. The CDR3 sequence: CASSRDVTSDEQYF. The CDR3 nucleotides are TGCGCCAGCAGCCGGGACGTTACGTCCGACGAGCAGTACTTC. The V call is TRBV4-3, the J call TRBJ2-7; tentatively, D is TRBD1 or TRBD2 (5 bases each). Germline CDR1 and CDR2: LGHNA and YSLEER. V lost 4 bases and J 5 bases, leaving 15 bases between the germline ends. The CDR3 loop spans 14 amino acids.

This clonotype has at least ten counts. This rearrangement joins TRBV13 to TRBJ1-5; D is possibly TRBD1 (6 bases). The germline V gene has CDR1 PRHDT and CDR2 FYEKMQ (reference sequence). V was cut by 3 bases and J by 4 bases, with 13 bases left in between. The CDR3 sequence is 15 residues long. The CDR3 loop is CASSFRGAGNQPQHF. The DNA for the CDR3 is TGTGCCAGCAGCTTTCGGGGGGCGGGTAATCAGCCCCAGCATTTT.

This clonotype was counted between two and nine times. The J gene is TRBJ1-1, the V gene TRBV14; no clear D. This CDR3 comprises 14 residues. Germline-derived CDR1 and CDR2 are SGHDN and FVKESK. Trimming took 4 bases from V and 2 from J, leaving 11 bases between them. The CDR3 protein is CASSPETPNTEAFF. CDR3 nucleotide sequence: TGTGCCAGCAGCCCCGAAACACCAAACACTGAAGCTTTCTTT.

The chain uses TRBV29-1 and TRBJ1-4; D might be TRBD1 (6 bases). Germline CDR1 reads SQVTM; CDR2 reads ANQGSEA. The CDR3 runs to 21 residues. The V end lost 0 bases, the J end lost 3 bases, and 29 bases lay between the germline ends. In DNA form, the CDR3 reads TGCAGCGTTGAAGAACTCCCCAGTCGGGGGGGGGGCACTGAAGCTAATGAAAAACTGTTTTTT. It encodes CSVEELPSRGGGTEANEKLFF.

The chain recombines TRBV27 with TRBJ2-7; 10 bases are a match to TRBD1. Germline CDR1 reads MNHEY; CDR2 reads SMNVEV (reference sequence). The V gene end was trimmed by 6 bases and the J gene end by 4 bases; junction bases not matched to a gene: 9. The CDR3 sequence is 15 residues long. This CDR3 reads CASRERGQGFYEQYF. The DNA for the CDR3 is TGTGCCAGCAGGGAAAGGGGACAGGGGTTTTACGAGCAGTACTTC.

This rearrangement joins TRBV4-1 to TRBJ2-5; D not resolved. The CDR3 spans 13 residues. CDR1 is MGHRA, CDR2 YSYEKL, per germline. The ends were cut back, 2 bases at V and 5 bases at J, with 9 bases in the middle. The CDR3 is CASSQFESETQYF. For the CDR3, the DNA is TGCGCCAGCAGCCAATTTGAATCGGAGACCCAGTACTTC.

At least ten counts were recorded for this clonotype. The chain combines TRBV7-9 with TRBJ2-7; 7 bases map to TRBD1. V dropped 2 bases and J dropped 0; count of bases not matched to a gene: 4. This CDR3 region has 15 residues. The germline V gene encodes CDR1 SEHNR and CDR2 FQNEAQ (reference sequence). The CDR3 spells CASSLSTGPSYEQYF. DNA for the CDR3: TGTGCCAGCAGCTTATCGACAGGGCCCTCCTACGAGCAGTACTTC.

This clonotype was seen a handful of times. The rearrangement links TRBV6-5 to TRBJ2-7, with D maybe TRBD1 (6 bases). Germline assignment: CDR1 MNHEY and CDR2 SVGAGI. The CDR3 extends over 15 amino acids. Trimming took off 2 bases at V and 2 bases at J, with 13 bases between the two ends. The CDR3 reads CASSYRTGHPYEQYF. Here the CDR3 DNA reads TGTGCCAGCAGTTACCGGACGGGACACCCCTACGAGCAGTACTTC.